This T cell receptor (beta chain) was observed in a study of T cell responses to AZD1222 COVID-19 vaccine. Using immunoSEQ multiplex PCR, the repertoire was profiled, and TCRdb retains in-frame clones only, with some absent. The profile shows 15,000 to 20,000 clones, 75% to 85% of them singletons. From germline, CDR1 is SGHTA and CDR2 FQGNSA. This CDR3 contains 16 residues. V shed 2 bases and J 3 bases; nucleotides not matched to a gene: 10. This rearrangement joins TRBV7-2 to TRBJ2-7; 7 bases fit TRBD1. The sequence derives from an adult who received the AZD1222 COVID-19 vaccine. The input for sequencing was peripheral blood, taken 28 days after the second AZD1222 dose. CDR3 in amino acids: CASSLLTGSGFYEQYF. The CDR3 nucleotides read TGTGCCAGCAGCTTATTGACAGGGTCAGGCTTCTACGAGCAGTACTTC.